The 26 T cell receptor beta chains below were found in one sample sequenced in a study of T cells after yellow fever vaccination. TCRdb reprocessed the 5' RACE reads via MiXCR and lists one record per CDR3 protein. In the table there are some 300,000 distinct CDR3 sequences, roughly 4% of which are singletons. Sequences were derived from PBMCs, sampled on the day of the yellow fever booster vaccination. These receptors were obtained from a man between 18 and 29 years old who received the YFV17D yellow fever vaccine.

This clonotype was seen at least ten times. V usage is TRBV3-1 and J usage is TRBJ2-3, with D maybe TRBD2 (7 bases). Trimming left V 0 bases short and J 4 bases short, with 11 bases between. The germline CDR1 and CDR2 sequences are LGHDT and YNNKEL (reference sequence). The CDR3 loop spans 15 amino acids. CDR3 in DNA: TGTGCCAGCAGCCAAGATGGGGGGGCCCCAGATACGCAGTATTTT. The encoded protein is CASSQDGGAPDTQYF.

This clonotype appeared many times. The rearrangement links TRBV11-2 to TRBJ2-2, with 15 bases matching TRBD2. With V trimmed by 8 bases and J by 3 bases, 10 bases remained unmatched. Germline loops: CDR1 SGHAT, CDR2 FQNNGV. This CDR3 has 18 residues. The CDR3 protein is CASSSGTSGGQYTGELFF. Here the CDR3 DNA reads TGTGCCAGCTCGTCCGGGACTAGCGGGGGGCAGTACACCGGGGAGCTGTTTTTT. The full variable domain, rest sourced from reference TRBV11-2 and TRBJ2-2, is EAGVAQSPRYKIIEKRQSVAFWCNPISGHATLYWYQQILGQGPKLLIQFQNNGVVDDSQLPKDRFSAERLKGVDSTLKIQPAKLEDSAVYLCASSSGTSGGQYTGELFFGEGSRLTVL.

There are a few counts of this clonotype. CDR3 coding DNA: TGCAGTGCTAGGACCGGGGGCGGGGGCTTCAATGAGCAGTTCTTC. Amino acids: CSARTGGGGFNEQFF. The V and J genes are TRBV20-1 and TRBJ2-1; possible D gene TRBD2, 7 bases. V was cut by 3 bases and J by 6 bases, with 18 bases left in between. The germline CDR1 and CDR2 sequences are DFQATT and SNEGSKA (reference sequence). The CDR3 spans 15 residues.

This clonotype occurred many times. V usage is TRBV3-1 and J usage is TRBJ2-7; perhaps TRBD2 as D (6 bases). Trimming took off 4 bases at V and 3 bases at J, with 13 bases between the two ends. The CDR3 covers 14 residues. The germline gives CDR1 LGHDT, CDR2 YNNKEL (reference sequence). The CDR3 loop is CASSPGTGLYEQYV. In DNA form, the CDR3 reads TGTGCCAGCAGCCCAGGGACTGGACTCTACGAGCAGTACGTC.

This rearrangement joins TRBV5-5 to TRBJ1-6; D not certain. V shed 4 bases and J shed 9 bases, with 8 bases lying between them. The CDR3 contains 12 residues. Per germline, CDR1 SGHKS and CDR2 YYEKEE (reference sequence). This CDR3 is CASSAFGSPLHF. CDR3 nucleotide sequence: TGTGCCAGCAGCGCATTTGGTTCACCCCTCCACTTT.

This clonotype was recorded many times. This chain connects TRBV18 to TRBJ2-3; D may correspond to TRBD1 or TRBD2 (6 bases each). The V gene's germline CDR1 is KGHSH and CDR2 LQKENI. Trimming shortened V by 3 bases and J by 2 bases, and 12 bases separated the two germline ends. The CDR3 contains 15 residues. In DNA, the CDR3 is TGTGCCAGCTCACCTTCGGGGGCGCTCACAGATACGCAGTATTTT. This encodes CASSPSGALTDTQYF.

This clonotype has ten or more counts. CDR3 nucleotide sequence: TGTGCCAGCAGCGTAGTCTCGAGCTCCTACAATGAGCAGTTCTTC. It specifies CASSVVSSSYNEQFF. This sequence joins TRBV9 and TRBJ2-1; D gene ambiguous. Germline V gives CDR1 SGDLS, CDR2 YYNGEE. The CDR3 is 15 amino acids. Trimming removed 0 bases from V and 0 bases from J, with 7 bases in between.

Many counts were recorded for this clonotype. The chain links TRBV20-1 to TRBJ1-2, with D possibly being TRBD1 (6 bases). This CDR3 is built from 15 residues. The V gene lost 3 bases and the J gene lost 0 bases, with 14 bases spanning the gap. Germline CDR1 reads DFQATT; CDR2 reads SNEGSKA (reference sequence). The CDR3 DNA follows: TGCAGTGCTAGTGGGCTTGGACAGCCTAACTATGGCTACACCTTC. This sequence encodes CSASGLGQPNYGYTF.

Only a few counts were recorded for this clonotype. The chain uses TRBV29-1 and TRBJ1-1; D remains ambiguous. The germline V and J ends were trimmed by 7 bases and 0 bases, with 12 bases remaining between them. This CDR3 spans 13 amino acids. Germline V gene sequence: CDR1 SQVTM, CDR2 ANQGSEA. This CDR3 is CSGARQLNTEAFF. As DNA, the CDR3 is TGCAGCGGGGCGAGGCAGTTGAACACTGAAGCTTTCTTT.

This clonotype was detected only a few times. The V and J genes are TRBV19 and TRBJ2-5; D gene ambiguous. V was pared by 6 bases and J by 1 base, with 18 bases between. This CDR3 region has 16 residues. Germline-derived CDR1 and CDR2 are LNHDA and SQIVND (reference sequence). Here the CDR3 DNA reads TGTGCCAGTAGGAGTGGGCTCTCGGTAGGCCAAGAGACCCAGTACTTC. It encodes CASRSGLSVGQETQYF.

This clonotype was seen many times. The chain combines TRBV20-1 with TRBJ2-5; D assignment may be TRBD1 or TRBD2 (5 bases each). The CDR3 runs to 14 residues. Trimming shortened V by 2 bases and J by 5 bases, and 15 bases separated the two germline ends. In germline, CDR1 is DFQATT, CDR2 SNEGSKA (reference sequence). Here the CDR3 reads CSARRDGDWETQYF. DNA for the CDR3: TGCAGTGCTAGAAGGGACGGCGACTGGGAGACCCAGTACTTC.

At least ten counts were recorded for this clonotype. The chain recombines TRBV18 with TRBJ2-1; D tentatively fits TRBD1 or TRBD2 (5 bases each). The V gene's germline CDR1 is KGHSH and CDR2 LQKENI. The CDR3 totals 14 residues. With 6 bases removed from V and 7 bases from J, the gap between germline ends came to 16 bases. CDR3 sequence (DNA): TGTGCCAGCTCTTACGGGACGTCCGTTAATGAGCAGTTCTTC. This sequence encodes CASSYGTSVNEQFF.

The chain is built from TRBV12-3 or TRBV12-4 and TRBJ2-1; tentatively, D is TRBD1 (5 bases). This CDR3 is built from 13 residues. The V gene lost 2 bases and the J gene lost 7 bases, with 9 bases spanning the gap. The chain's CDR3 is CASSLQGWNEQFF. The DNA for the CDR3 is TGTGCCAGCAGTTTACAGGGATGGAATGAGCAGTTCTTC.

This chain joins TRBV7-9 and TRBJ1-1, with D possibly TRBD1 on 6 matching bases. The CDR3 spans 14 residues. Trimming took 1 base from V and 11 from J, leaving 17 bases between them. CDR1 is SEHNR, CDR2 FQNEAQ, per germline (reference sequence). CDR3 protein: CASSLGGGEDEAFF. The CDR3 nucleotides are TGTGCCAGCAGCTTAGGGGGGGGCGAAGATGAGGCTTTCTTT.

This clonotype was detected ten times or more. The CDR3 region has the DNA TGTGCCAGCGGCTTTTTGAGGGGCTACACCTTC. Its translation: CASGFLRGYTF. V and J are TRBV28 and TRBJ1-2, with D uncertain. Germline CDR1 is MDHEN and CDR2 is SYDVKM. This CDR3 spans 11 amino acids. V lost 8 bases, J lost 8 bases, and 12 bases lay in between.

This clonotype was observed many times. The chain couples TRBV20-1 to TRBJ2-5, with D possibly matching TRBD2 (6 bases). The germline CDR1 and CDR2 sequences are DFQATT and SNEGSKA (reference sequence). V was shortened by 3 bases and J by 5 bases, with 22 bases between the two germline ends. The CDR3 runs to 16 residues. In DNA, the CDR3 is TGCAGTGCTAGTAACATAGCGCTTCTGGGGAGGGAGACCCAGTACTTC. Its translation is CSASNIALLGRETQYF.

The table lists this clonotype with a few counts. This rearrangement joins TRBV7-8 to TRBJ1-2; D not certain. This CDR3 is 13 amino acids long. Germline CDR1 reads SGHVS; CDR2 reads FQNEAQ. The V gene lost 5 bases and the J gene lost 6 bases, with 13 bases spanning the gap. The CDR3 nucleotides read TGTGCCAGCAGCACATGGGGTTTCAATGGCTACACCTTC. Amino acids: CASSTWGFNGYTF.

The CDR3 DNA reads as TGCGCCAGCAGCCTGACAGGCCTGGAGCAGTACTTC. Encoded protein: CASSLTGLEQYF. This rearrangement joins TRBV5-1 to TRBJ2-7; a possible D gene is TRBD1 (6 bases). The V gene lost 4 bases and the J gene lost 7 bases, with 12 bases spanning the gap. The CDR3 has 12 amino acids. Germline CDR1 and CDR2: SGHRS and YFSETQ.

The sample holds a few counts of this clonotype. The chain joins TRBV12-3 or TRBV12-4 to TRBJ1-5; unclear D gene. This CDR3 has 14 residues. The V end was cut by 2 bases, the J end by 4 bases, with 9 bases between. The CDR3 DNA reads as TGTGCCAGCAGTTTATTAGGGAGAAATCAGCCCCAGCATTTT. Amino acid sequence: CASSLLGRNQPQHF.

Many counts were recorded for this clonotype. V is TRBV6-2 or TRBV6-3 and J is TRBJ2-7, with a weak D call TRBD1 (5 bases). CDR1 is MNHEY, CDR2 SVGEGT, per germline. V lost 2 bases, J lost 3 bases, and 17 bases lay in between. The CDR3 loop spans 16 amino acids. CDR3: CASSYPLGHRLYEQYV. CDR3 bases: TGTGCCAGCAGTTACCCCCTTGGACACCGCCTCTACGAGCAGTACGTC.

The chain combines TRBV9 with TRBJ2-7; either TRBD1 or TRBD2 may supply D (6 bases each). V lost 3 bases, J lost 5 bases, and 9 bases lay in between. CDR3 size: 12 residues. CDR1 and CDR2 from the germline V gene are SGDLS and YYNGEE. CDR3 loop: CASSERGDEQYF. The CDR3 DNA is TGTGCCAGCAGCGAGAGGGGGGACGAGCAGTACTTC.

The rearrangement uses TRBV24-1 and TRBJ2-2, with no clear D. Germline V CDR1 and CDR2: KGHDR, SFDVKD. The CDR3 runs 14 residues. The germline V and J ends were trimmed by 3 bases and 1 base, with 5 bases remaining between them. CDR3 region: CATSDHLNTGELFF. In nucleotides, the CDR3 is TGTGCCACCAGTGATCACCTGAACACCGGGGAGCTGTTTTTT.

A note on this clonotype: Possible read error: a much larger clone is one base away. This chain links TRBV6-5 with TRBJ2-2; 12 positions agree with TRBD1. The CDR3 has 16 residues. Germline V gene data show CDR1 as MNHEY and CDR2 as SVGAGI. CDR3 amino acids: CASTDRGQGAVGELIF. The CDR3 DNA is TGTGCCAGCACGGATAGGGGACAGGGGGCAGTCGGGGAGCTGATTTTT.

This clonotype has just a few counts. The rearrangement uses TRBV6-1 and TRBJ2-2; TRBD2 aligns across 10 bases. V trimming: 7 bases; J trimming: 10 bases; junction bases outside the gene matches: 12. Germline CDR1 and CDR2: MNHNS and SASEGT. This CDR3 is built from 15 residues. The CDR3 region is CASTKRTSGFEELFF. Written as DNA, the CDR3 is TGTGCCAGCACCAAGAGGACTAGCGGCTTCGAGGAGCTGTTTTTT.

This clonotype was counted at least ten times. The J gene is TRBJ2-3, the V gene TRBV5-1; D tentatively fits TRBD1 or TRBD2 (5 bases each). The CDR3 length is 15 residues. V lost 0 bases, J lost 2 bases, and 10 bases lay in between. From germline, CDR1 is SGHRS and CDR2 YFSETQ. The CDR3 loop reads CASSLAGQPTDTQYF. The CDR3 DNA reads TGCGCCAGCAGCTTGGCGGGGCAACCCACAGATACGCAGTATTTT. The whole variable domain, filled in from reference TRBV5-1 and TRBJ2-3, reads KAGVTQTPRYLIKTRGQQVTLSCSPISGHRSVSWYQQTPGQGLQFLFEYFSETQRNKGNFPGRFSGRQFSNSRSEMNVSTLELGDSALYLCASSLAGQPTDTQYFGPGTRLTVL.

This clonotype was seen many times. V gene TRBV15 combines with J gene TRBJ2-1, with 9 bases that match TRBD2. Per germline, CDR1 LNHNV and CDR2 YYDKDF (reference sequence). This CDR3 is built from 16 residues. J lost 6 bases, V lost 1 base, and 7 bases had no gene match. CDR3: CATSRARLAGINEQFF. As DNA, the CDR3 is TGTGCCACCAGCAGAGCTCGCCTAGCGGGGATCAATGAGCAGTTCTTC.